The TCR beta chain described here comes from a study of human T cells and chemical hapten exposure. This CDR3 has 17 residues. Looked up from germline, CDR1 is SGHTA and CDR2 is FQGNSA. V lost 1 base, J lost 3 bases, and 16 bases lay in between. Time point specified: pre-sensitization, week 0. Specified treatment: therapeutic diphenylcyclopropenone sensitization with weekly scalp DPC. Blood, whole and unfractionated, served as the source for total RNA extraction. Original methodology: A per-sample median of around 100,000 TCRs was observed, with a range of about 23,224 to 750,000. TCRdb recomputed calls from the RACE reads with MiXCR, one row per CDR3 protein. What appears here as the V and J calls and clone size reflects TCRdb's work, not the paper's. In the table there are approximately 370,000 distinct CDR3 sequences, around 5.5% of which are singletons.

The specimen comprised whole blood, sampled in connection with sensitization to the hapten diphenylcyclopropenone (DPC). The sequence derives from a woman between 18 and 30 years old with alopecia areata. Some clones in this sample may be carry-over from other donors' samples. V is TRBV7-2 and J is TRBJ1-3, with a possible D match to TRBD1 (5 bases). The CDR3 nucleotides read TGTGCCAGCAGCTTAGTTGGCGTGGGGACTAATGGAAACACCATATATTTT. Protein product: CASSLVGVGTNGNTIYF.